This TCR beta chain is from a study of vaccination effects on CD4 cells after COVID-19. A remark on this clone: The antigen is not known.

The CDR3 has 15 residues. Trimming took 1 base from V and 0 from J, leaving 7 bases between them. The germline V gene encodes CDR1 SNHLY and CDR2 FYNNEI. The ViraFEST assay expanded antigen-specific CD4+ T cells with viral peptide pools before sequencing. Following 10 days of culture, CD4+ T cells were isolated. Of the BNT162b2 and mRNA-1273 vaccines, participants received two doses of one or the other. Method: immunoSEQ multiplex PCR; TCRdb's copy keeps in-frame clones and lacks some. The profile shows tens of thousands of clones, about 80% of them singletons. The V and J genes are TRBV2 and TRBJ1-5, with D unclear. Sequences were derived from CD4+ T cells from PBMCs cultured with HCoV-OC43 spike peptides, sampled after COVID-19 vaccination. Subset noted: HCoV-OC43 spike overlapping peptide pool stimulation. The source is a human donor who received a COVID-19 vaccine. The CDR3: CASSEGGYSNQPQHF. CDR3 coding DNA: TGTGCCAGCAGTGAAGGAGGGTATAGCAATCAGCCCCAGCATTTT.